These 28 T cell receptor beta chains were sequenced from one sample in a study of cytomegalovirus exposure and HLA in healthy donors. Method: immunoSEQ multiplex PCR; TCRdb's copy keeps in-frame clones and lacks some. The sample lists some 160,000 clones; more than 70% were seen once. Input material: PBMCs. Receptors were obtained from a man between 18 and 35 years old in good health and CMV-seronegative.

This chain links TRBV16 with TRBJ1-5; 7 nucleotides match TRBD1. The CDR3 length is 15 residues. Germline values: CDR1 KGHSY, CDR2 FQNENV. J was trimmed by 3 bases and V by 5 bases; bases with no gene match: 7. CDR3 region: CASSGSGGVNQPQHF. CDR3 nucleotides: TGTGCCAGCAGCGGATCAGGGGGAGTCAATCAGCCCCAGCATTTT.

This sequence joins TRBV6-1 and TRBJ2-7; unclear D gene. Germline loops: CDR1 MNHNS, CDR2 SASEGT. This CDR3 comprises 13 residues. Trimming took 6 bases from V and 2 from J, leaving 11 bases between them. CDR3 sequence (DNA): TGTGCCAGCAGACCCAAAAGCGCCTACGAGCAGTACTTC. It is translated as CASRPKSAYEQYF.

This clone appeared many times. The genes are TRBV6-1 and TRBJ2-7; 8 nucleotides align to TRBD1. Looked up from germline, CDR1 is MNHNS and CDR2 is SASEGT. The trim removed 4 bases at V and 4 bases at J, leaving 9 bases unmatched. The CDR3 covers 15 residues. This CDR3 reads CASSATTGGEYEQYV. DNA for the CDR3: TGTGCCAGCAGTGCCACAACAGGGGGAGAGTACGAGCAGTACGTC.

This chain links TRBV9 with TRBJ1-1; the D gene is possibly TRBD1 (5 bases). Germline V gene lookup returns CDR1 SGDLS and CDR2 YYNGEE. CDR3 length equals 14 residues. Trimming shortened V by 3 bases and J by 5 bases, and 14 bases separated the two germline ends. The CDR3 loop reads CASSAGSMWTEAFF. Here the CDR3 DNA reads TGTGCCAGCAGCGCAGGGTCTATGTGGACTGAAGCTTTCTTT.

The chain employs TRBV4-3 and TRBJ2-1, with 9 bases that match TRBD1. CDR3 length: 16 amino acids. The germline CDR1 and CDR2 sequences are LGHNA and YSLEER. The junction had 7 bases not matched to a gene; V was cut back by 4 bases and J by 3 bases. CDR3 DNA sequence: TGCGCCAGCAGCCGCGAGGGACAGGGCAGCTACAATGAGCAGTTCTTC. Its protein product is CASSREGQGSYNEQFF.

The chain couples TRBV5-1 to TRBJ1-6, with TRBD1 matching 7 bases. Per the germline V gene, CDR1 is SGHRS and CDR2 is YFSETQ. Unmatched junction bases numbered 11, after V lost 4 bases and J lost 7 bases. The CDR3 is 16 amino acids. This CDR3 reads CASSLSGQANNSPLHF. In DNA, the CDR3 is TGCGCCAGCAGCCTCTCAGGACAGGCCAACAATTCACCCCTCCACTTT.

This chain joins TRBV28 and TRBJ2-7, with D maybe TRBD2 (6 bases). Germline loops: CDR1 MDHEN, CDR2 SYDVKM. The CDR3 is 16 residues long. The V end lost 5 bases, the J end lost 3 bases, and 20 bases lay between the germline ends. For the CDR3, the DNA is TGTGCCAGCAGTGCCCCGCGGGGCGCTTTGAGCTACGAGCAGTACTTC. Protein sequence: CASSAPRGALSYEQYF.

Written as DNA, the CDR3 is TGTGCCAGCAGCTCCTTCGAGCCGATTGAAGCTTTCTTT. It codes for CASSSFEPIEAFF. The chain has TRBV6-1 and TRBJ1-1; D is undetermined. Germline assignment: CDR1 MNHNS and CDR2 SASEGT. The CDR3 is 13 amino acids. With 6 bases removed from V and 7 bases from J, the gap between germline ends came to 15 bases.

The chain carries TRBV30 and TRBJ2-3, with 7 bases fitting TRBD1. The V and J ends lost 3 bases and 2 bases, in that order; junction bases with no gene match: 2. The CDR3 runs 13 residues. The germline gives CDR1 GTSNPN, CDR2 SVGIG (reference sequence). CDR3 sequence: CAWRTGYTDTQYF. The CDR3 nucleotides are TGTGCCTGGAGGACAGGGTACACAGATACGCAGTATTTT.

This rearrangement joins TRBV18 to TRBJ2-1, with 11 bases matching TRBD2. Germline V gene data show CDR1 as KGHSH and CDR2 as LQKENI. J gave up 8 bases and V 3 bases, and 9 bases lay outside the gene matches. This CDR3 spans 16 amino acids. CDR3 residues: CASSPLTSGNHYEQFF. The CDR3 bases are TGTGCCAGCTCACCCTTGACTAGCGGGAATCACTATGAGCAGTTCTTC.

In regard to this clone: Other DNA variants within this sample encode the same CDR3. This chain uses TRBV6-5 with TRBJ2-1; 8 bases line up with TRBD2. This CDR3 has 15 residues. In germline, CDR1 is MNHEY, CDR2 SVGAGI. V trimming: 0 bases; J trimming: 6 bases; junction bases outside the gene matches: 4. CDR3 in DNA: TGTGCCAGCAGTTACTCCGGGACTAGTGGCAATGAGCAGTTCTTC. It codes for CASSYSGTSGNEQFF.

The chain combines TRBV10-1 with TRBJ2-3; D might be TRBD1 (6 bases). The V gene's germline CDR1 is WNHNN and CDR2 SYGVQD (reference sequence). Deletions cut 2 bases from V and 3 bases from J, with 12 bases between. The CDR3 covers 15 residues. This CDR3 reads CASSEPGQWTDTQYF. In DNA, the CDR3 is TGCGCCAGCAGTGAGCCGGGACAATGGACAGATACGCAGTATTTT.

The chain recombines TRBV9 with TRBJ2-2; perhaps TRBD2 as D (7 bases). This CDR3 region has 13 residues. Germline values: CDR1 SGDLS, CDR2 YYNGEE. V was shortened by 1 base and J by 8 bases, with 9 bases between the two germline ends. DNA of the CDR3: TGTGCCAGCAGCGTACGGGGGGCAGGGGAGCTGTTTTTT. Translated, it gives CASSVRGAGELFF. The full variable domain, in which reference TRBV9 and TRBJ2-2 provide the parts outside the CDR3, is DSGVTQTPKHLITATGQRVTLRCSPRSGDLSVYWYQQSLDQGLQFLIQYYNGEERAKGNILERFSAQQFPDLHSELNLSSLELGDSALYFCASSVRGAGELFFGEGSRLTVL.

J is TRBJ1-2 and V is TRBV7-2; possibly TRBD1 for D (5 bases). Per the germline V gene, CDR1 is SGHTA and CDR2 is FQGNSA. The CDR3 spans 15 residues. The V gene lost 5 bases and the J gene lost 0 bases, with 13 bases spanning the gap. This CDR3 reads CASSPDAGPNYGYTF. As DNA, the CDR3 is TGTGCCAGCAGCCCGGACGCGGGGCCTAACTATGGCTACACCTTC.

This clone has more than one count but fewer than ten. This sequence joins TRBV28 and TRBJ2-7, with D perhaps TRBD1 (5 bases). The CDR3 loop spans 14 amino acids. V lost 7 bases to trimming and J lost 0 bases, with 13 bases between them. CDR1 is MDHEN and CDR2 is SYDVKM in the germline V gene. DNA of the CDR3: TGTGCCAGCAAAGGGGCACCGAGCTCCTACGAGCAGTACTTC. This translates into CASKGAPSSYEQYF.

This clone was seen a single time. V and J are TRBV6-1 and TRBJ1-5, with D tentatively TRBD1 (6 bases). The CDR3 is made up of 14 amino acids. The V and J ends lost 6 bases and 6 bases respectively, with 15 bases between them. Germline CDR1 and CDR2: MNHNS and SASEGT. The CDR3 nucleotides are TGTGCCAGCAGGGCAGGGGTGATAGGTCAGCCCCAGCATTTT. Translation: CASRAGVIGQPQHF.

J is TRBJ2-1 and V is TRBV6-6; tentative D call: TRBD2 (6 bases). V was pared by 3 bases and J by 8 bases, with 14 bases between. Germline lookup yields CDR1 MNHNY and CDR2 SVGAGI (reference sequence). The length of the CDR3 is 14 residues. CDR3 bases: TGTGCCAGCAGTTATTCCACCACTAGCCATGAGCAGTTCTTC. Its translation is CASSYSTTSHEQFF.

The gene calls are TRBV13 and TRBJ1-4, with TRBD1 identical over 9 bases. Germline-derived CDR1 and CDR2 are PRHDT and FYEKMQ (reference sequence). The CDR3 is 15 amino acids. Trimming took 5 bases from V and 5 from J; bases not matched to a gene: 6. The chain's CDR3 is CASSSAGTGNEKLFF. The CDR3 bases are TGTGCCAGCAGCAGCGCCGGGACAGGGAATGAAAAACTGTTTTTT.

This chain joins TRBV4-2 and TRBJ2-3; perhaps TRBD2 as D (6 bases). The CDR3 consists of 18 residues. V lost 0 bases and J lost 5, with 21 bases in between. CDR1 and CDR2 (germline): LGHNA, YNFKEQ. The CDR3 DNA reads as TGTGCCAGCAGCCAAGATATAGTGACTAGTGATCTCCTAGATACGCAGTATTTT. It encodes CASSQDIVTSDLLDTQYF.

The chain uses TRBV9 and TRBJ2-7, with D uncertain. The CDR3 has 14 residues. Germline CDR1 and CDR2: SGDLS and YYNGEE. V lost 4 bases to trimming and J lost 6 bases, with 17 bases between them. DNA of the CDR3: TGTGCCAGCAGCCCTCGCCCCGAGAGCCCCGAGCAGTACTTC. As protein: CASSPRPESPEQYF.

The chain has TRBV29-1 and TRBJ2-1, with unresolved D. Trimming stripped 7 bases from V and 2 bases from J, with 15 bases between. This CDR3 is 14 amino acids long. Germline CDR1 SQVTM, CDR2 ANQGSEA. The CDR3 DNA is TGCAGCGGGAGTTCCGCAGTCACCTACAATGAGCAGTTCTTC. Translated: CSGSSAVTYNEQFF.

The chain combines TRBV29-1 with TRBJ2-1; TRBD2 matches 15 bases. CDR1 SQVTM and CDR2 ANQGSEA come from the germline V gene. V gave up 3 bases and J gave up 7 bases; unmatched junction bases: 10. The CDR3 consists of 17 residues. This chain's CDR3 is CSVDGLAGGLQGNEQFF. In DNA, the CDR3 is TGCAGCGTTGATGGACTAGCGGGAGGGCTTCAAGGGAATGAGCAGTTCTTC.

The chain joins TRBV5-1 to TRBJ1-1, with 7 bases that match TRBD1. The CDR3 runs to 15 residues. Germline V gene lookup returns CDR1 SGHRS and CDR2 YFSETQ. The J segment lost 3 bases and the V segment lost 4 bases, leaving 9 bases of the junction unmatched. The CDR3 region has the DNA TGCGCCAGCAGCCCCCGGACAGGTTCCTACACTGAAGCTTTCTTT. As protein: CASSPRTGSYTEAFF.

This clone was detected only once. This chain uses TRBV25-1 with TRBJ1-3; 9 positions agree with TRBD1. Germline V lookup: CDR1 MGHDK, CDR2 SYGVNS. The V gene end was trimmed by 6 bases and the J gene end by 0 bases; junction bases not matched to a gene: 12. The CDR3 is 18 residues long. The CDR3 DNA follows: TGTGCCAGCAGCAGCGCGCAGGGACAGGGCTACTCTGGAAACACCATATATTTT. As protein: CASSSAQGQGYSGNTIYF.

The rearrangement uses TRBV27 and TRBJ1-6, with D possibly TRBD1 on 5 matching bases. CDR1 MNHEY and CDR2 SMNVEV come from the germline V gene (reference sequence). The CDR3 has 15 residues. V was pared by 2 bases and J by 6 bases, with 11 bases between. In DNA, the CDR3 is TGTGCCAGCAGTTTACGACAGAGTACTAATTCACCCCTCCACTTT. It is translated as CASSLRQSTNSPLHF.

The V and J genes are TRBV5-1 and TRBJ2-2, with 14 bases fitting TRBD2. Unmatched junction bases numbered 0, after V lost 3 bases and J lost 5 bases. This CDR3 is built from 15 residues. The germline CDR1 and CDR2 sequences are SGHRS and YFSETQ. The CDR3 sequence is CASSWTSGRTGELFF. CDR3 nucleotides: TGCGCCAGCAGCTGGACTAGCGGGAGGACCGGGGAGCTGTTTTTT.

The chain recombines TRBV29-1 with TRBJ1-1; D unresolved. The CDR3 sequence is 13 residues long. The germline V gene encodes CDR1 SQVTM and CDR2 ANQGSEA. V lost 3 bases to trimming and J lost 2 bases, with 10 bases between them. CDR3 region: CSVESQVNTEAFF. Written as DNA, the CDR3 is TGCAGCGTTGAGAGCCAGGTCAACACTGAAGCTTTCTTT.

The chain uses TRBV7-6 and TRBJ2-2, with D perhaps matching TRBD1 (5 bases). Germline V lookup: CDR1 SGHVS, CDR2 FNYEAQ. Trimming pared 0 bases from V and 0 bases from J, leaving 14 bases between. The CDR3 has 18 residues. DNA of the CDR3: TGTGCCAGCAGCTTAGCGCTTTGGGCAGGGCCGAACACCGGGGAGCTGTTTTTT. This encodes CASSLALWAGPNTGELFF. Drawing the rest from reference TRBV7-6 and TRBJ2-2, the complete variable domain is GAGVSQSPRYKVTKRGQDVALRCDPISGHVSLYWYRQALGQGPEFLTYFNYEAQQDKSGLPNDRFSAERPEGSISTLTIQRTEQRDSAMYRCASSLALWAGPNTGELFFGEGSRLTVL.